The 30 T cell receptor beta chains in this list originate from one sample, sequenced in a study of regulatory T cells in long-lasting Graves disease. For TCR beta, libraries came from iRepertoire HTBI primers and Arm-PCR of CDR3 regions. Each CDR3 protein is one row after TCRdb ran MiXCR on the multiplex PCR reads. The repertoire holds some 250,000 distinct CDR3 sequences, around 19% seen once, with 12% to 15% in the top ten. As to time point: newly diagnosed GD, antithyroid drugs for less than 3 months. Scientists built the TCR library using RNA that was extracted from PBMCs. The same data also went into a second study, on T cells in Graves' hyperthyroidism and ophthalmopathy.

The material sequenced was peripheral blood mononuclear cells (PBMCs), taken at new diagnosis, from a patient treated with antithyroid drugs. The receptors come from a woman younger than 45 with Graves disease.

This clonotype came up many times. The chain combines TRBV18 with TRBJ1-1, with 11 bases fitting TRBD1. This CDR3 has 15 amino acids. Germline CDR1 is KGHSH and CDR2 is LQKENI. The junction had 3 bases not matched to a gene; V was cut back by 0 bases and J by 6 bases. CDR3 coding DNA: TGTGCCAGCTCACCACCGCAGGGACAGGGGGCTGAAGCTTTCTTT. This gives the protein CASSPPQGQGAEAFF.

This clonotype was seen at least ten times. CDR3 in DNA: TGTGCCAGCAGCACCCCGGGACTAGCGGGGCCAAGCTCCTACAATGAGCAGTTCTTC. Its translation is CASSTPGLAGPSSYNEQFF. V gene TRBV27 combines with J gene TRBJ2-1, with 13 bases identical to TRBD2. Trimming at V came to 6 bases and at J to 0 bases, leaving 11 bases not matched to a gene. Germline V gene lookup returns CDR1 MNHEY and CDR2 SMNVEV (reference sequence). CDR3 length: 19 residues.

This clonotype came up many times. The germline gene is not matched at one end of the junction; a read error may be the cause. This chain uses TRBV20-1 with TRBJ1-3; possibly TRBD1 for D (5 bases). CDR1 is DFQATT and CDR2 is SNEGSKA in the germline V gene (reference sequence). The CDR3 length is 16 residues. The CDR3 DNA sequence: TGCAGTGCCAGAGGGTTCCGGGGCTCTACCGGTGACACCATATATTTT. Amino acid sequence: CSARGFRGSTGDTIYF.

This chain connects TRBV9 to TRBJ1-1, with 9 positions matching TRBD1. Germline loops: CDR1 SGDLS, CDR2 YYNGEE. This CDR3 contains 15 residues. V shed 2 bases, J shed 2 bases, and the junction held 4 bases outside the gene matches. CDR3 region: CASSVTGGRNTEAFF. CDR3 sequence (DNA): TGTGCCAGCAGCGTCACAGGGGGCCGTAACACTGAAGCTTTCTTT.

This clonotype was counted at least ten times. J is TRBJ2-7 and V is TRBV11-2, with D perhaps assigned TRBD1 or TRBD2 (5 bases each). V shed 6 bases and J shed 4 bases, with 16 bases lying between them. Germline V gene sequence: CDR1 SGHAT, CDR2 FQNNGV. The CDR3 length is 14 residues. The CDR3: CASSRDGPRYEQYF. The CDR3 DNA sequence: TGTGCCAGCAGTAGGGACGGACCTAGATACGAGCAGTACTTC.

About this clonotype itself: A far larger clone differs by one base, so this is likely a read error. It is likely a read error, because the conserved phenylalanine at the end of the CDR3 is missing. V gene TRBV5-5 combines with J gene TRBJ2-1, with 11 bases matching TRBD1. Trimming took 2 bases from V and 2 from J; bases not matched to a gene: 3. Germline loops: CDR1 SGHKS, CDR2 YYEKEE (reference sequence). CDR3 length: 16 amino acids. This CDR3 is CASSLVGQGAYNEQFS. The CDR3 DNA reads TGTGCCAGCAGCTTAGTGGGACAGGGGGCCTACAATGAGCAGTTCTCC.

This clonotype has a count of ten or more. The chain recombines TRBV2 with TRBJ2-2; D gene uncertain. Germline loops: CDR1 SNHLY, CDR2 FYNNEI. CDR3 size: 13 residues. V lost 7 bases to trimming and J lost 5 bases, with 11 bases between them. CDR3 sequence: CASIPSETGELFF. CDR3 coding DNA: TGTGCCAGCATACCTTCGGAGACCGGGGAGCTGTTTTTT.

This clonotype was counted ten times or more. This chain connects TRBV11-3 to TRBJ2-1; 7 bases align to TRBD1. Germline trimming cut 0 bases from V and 7 bases from J; bases unmatched to any gene: 6. Germline V gene lookup returns CDR1 SGHNT and CDR2 YENEEA. The CDR3 length is 15 residues. The CDR3 nucleotides are TGTGCCAGCAGCTTAGATAGGGGGACAGTTAATGAGCAGTTCTTC. This codes for CASSLDRGTVNEQFF.

This clonotype occurred many times. The chain's CDR3 is CATSPHRQGGLNYGYTF. The CDR3 DNA sequence: TGTGCCACCAGCCCCCACAGACAGGGGGGACTTAACTATGGCTACACCTTC. The J gene is TRBJ1-2, the V gene TRBV15; 9 bases fit TRBD1. This CDR3 spans 17 amino acids. CDR1 and CDR2 from the germline V gene are LNHNV and YYDKDF (reference sequence). After removal of 5 bases from V and 1 base from J, the junction contained 11 bases not matched to a gene.

Note on this clonotype: Sequence at one end of the junction differs from germline and may be a read error. This chain links TRBV12-3 or TRBV12-4 with TRBJ2-6, with 11 bases lining up with TRBD1. This CDR3 is built from 17 residues. CDR3 region: CASSIRTGGAGANALTF. In DNA form, the CDR3 reads TGTGCCAGCAGTATTCGGACAGGGGGCGCTGGGGCCAACGCCCTGACTTTC.

This clonotype showed up many times. The chain combines TRBV7-9 with TRBJ2-7; TRBD1 agrees at 7 bases. After removal of 1 base from V and 5 bases from J, the junction contained 11 bases not matched to a gene. CDR1 and CDR2 from the germline V gene are SEHNR and FQNEAQ (reference sequence). CDR3 size: 16 residues. CDR3 sequence reads: CASSLDWGWDSNEQYF. The CDR3 DNA follows: TGTGCCAGCAGCTTAGACTGGGGGTGGGACAGCAACGAGCAGTACTTC.

This clonotype was seen ten or more times. The chain is built from TRBV10-3 and TRBJ1-5; D is unclear. The CDR3 runs 13 residues. V was shortened by 0 bases and J by 4 bases, with 4 bases between the two germline ends. Germline lookup yields CDR1 ENHRY and CDR2 SYGVKD. CDR3 nucleotide sequence: TGTGCCATCAGTGAGTCGGGGAATCAGCCCCAGCATTTT. Translating it yields CAISESGNQPQHF.

This clonotype was seen ten or more times. This chain joins TRBV15 and TRBJ2-1; 12 positions match TRBD2. The CDR3 contains 18 residues. V lost 2 bases and J lost 7; bases outside the gene matches: 12. Per germline, CDR1 LNHNV and CDR2 YYDKDF (reference sequence). Here the CDR3 DNA reads TGTGCCACCAGCAGATTATTTGTCTCGGGGACTAGCGGGAATGAGCAGTTCTTC. Translating it yields CATSRLFVSGTSGNEQFF.

Details on this clonotype: One base separates it from a far larger clone, so it is likely a read error. The chain couples TRBV5-4 to TRBJ1-1, with 8 bases lining up with TRBD1. CDR3 length: 14 residues. CDR1 and CDR2 (germline): SGHNT, YYREEE (reference sequence). CDR3 sequence: CTSSFDRGNTEAFF. CDR3 coding DNA: TGCACCAGCAGCTTCGACAGGGGGAACACTGAAGCTTTCTTT. Supplemented by reference TRBV5-4 and TRBJ1-1, the full variable domain reads ETGVTQSPTHLIKTRGQQVTLRCSSQSGHNTVSWYQQALGQGPQFIFQYYREEENGRGNFPPRFSGLQFPNYSSELNVNALELDDSALYLCTSSFDRGNTEAFFGQGTRLTVV.

This clonotype was picked up many times. The V gene is TRBV20-1, the J gene TRBJ2-5; the match to TRBD2 covers 15 bases. CDR3 size: 19 residues. Per the germline V gene, CDR1 is DFQATT and CDR2 is SNEGSKA (reference sequence). Losses at the gene ends were 3 bases for V and 1 base for J; bases not matched to a gene: 12. Here the CDR3 reads CSARRGLAGGMTFQETQYF. CDR3 sequence (DNA): TGCAGTGCTAGGAGGGGACTAGCGGGGGGAATGACATTCCAAGAGACCCAGTACTTC.

This clonotype was detected ten times or more. This chain links TRBV6-1 with TRBJ2-5; TRBD2 might be the D (5 bases). The length of the CDR3 is 14 residues. Per germline, CDR1 MNHNS and CDR2 SASEGT. Trimming shortened V by 8 bases and J by 5 bases, and 18 bases separated the two germline ends. The CDR3, as DNA: TGTGCCAGCGGAGGTCGGGGATCCGGGGAGACCCAGTACTTC. Its translation: CASGGRGSGETQYF.

On this clonotype: This may stem from a read error, because a much larger clone lies one nucleotide away. The J gene is TRBJ1-1, the V gene TRBV6-2 or TRBV6-3; D is undetermined. This CDR3 contains 14 residues. Germline CDR1 and CDR2: MNHEY and SVGEGT. The CDR3 DNA follows: TGTGCCAGCAGTTACGGGCACATGAACACTGAAGCTCTCTTT. It is translated as CASSYGHMNTEALF.

This clonotype showed up many times. The V call is TRBV7-6, the J call TRBJ1-4; 7 bases are shared with TRBD1. This CDR3 is built from 14 residues. Germline V gives CDR1 SGHVS, CDR2 FNYEAQ. The junction had 8 bases not matched to a gene; V was cut back by 5 bases and J by 8 bases. The chain's CDR3 is CASSDDRDGEKLFF. The CDR3 DNA reads TGTGCCAGCAGCGATGACAGGGATGGGGAAAAACTGTTTTTT.

This clonotype appeared a few times. The chain is built from TRBV10-1 and TRBJ2-1; no reliable D call. This CDR3 comprises 13 residues. CDR1 is WNHNN and CDR2 is SYGVQD in the germline V gene (reference sequence). V was trimmed by 0 bases and J by 8 bases, leaving 8 bases between them. The CDR3 protein is CASSESLGYEQFF. Here the CDR3 DNA reads TGCGCCAGCAGTGAGTCGTTGGGCTATGAGCAGTTCTTC.

This clonotype showed up many times. The V gene is TRBV20-1, the J gene TRBJ2-7; TRBD1 agrees at 8 bases. There are 13 residues in the CDR3. V shed 2 bases, J shed 6 bases, and the junction held 6 bases outside the gene matches. Germline-derived CDR1 and CDR2 are DFQATT and SNEGSKA (reference sequence). CDR3 amino acids: CSARRQGMGEQYF. In nucleotides, the CDR3 is TGCAGTGCTAGAAGACAGGGGATGGGCGAGCAGTACTTC.

Many counts were recorded for this clonotype. The gene calls are TRBV7-9 and TRBJ2-5; 12 positions match TRBD2. Trimming cost V 2 bases and J 4 bases; bases outside gene matches: 8. Germline V gene sequence: CDR1 SEHNR, CDR2 FQNEAQ (reference sequence). The length of the CDR3 is 17 residues. The CDR3 DNA is TGTGCCAGCAGCTTAAGGGGTCCTAGCGGGGGGGCAGAGACCCAGTACTTC. Translation gives CASSLRGPSGGAETQYF.

The V call is TRBV24-1, the J call TRBJ1-1; 7 bases are a match to TRBD1. The length of the CDR3 is 13 residues. Per the germline V gene, CDR1 is KGHDR and CDR2 is SFDVKD. The junction had 0 bases not matched to a gene; V was cut back by 5 bases and J by 1 base. The CDR3 DNA is TGTGCCACCAGTGGGACAGGGAACACTGAAGCTTTCTTT. It encodes CATSGTGNTEAFF.

This clonotype was observed once. The chain joins TRBV12-3 or TRBV12-4 to TRBJ2-1, with TRBD2 identical over 9 bases. The CDR3 extends over 14 amino acids. V lost 5 bases and J lost 3; bases outside the gene matches: 2. The CDR3 loop reads CASSPSGIYNEQFF. DNA for the CDR3: TGTGCCAGCAGTCCTAGCGGGATCTACAATGAGCAGTTCTTC.

This clonotype was seen at least ten times. Sequence at one end of the junction differs from germline and may be a read error. CDR3 DNA sequence: TGTGCCAGCAGCCAGGTCGCTAGCGGAGGGGGCGCCACAGATACGCAGTATTTT. Encoded protein: CASSQVASGGGATDTQYF. V gene TRBV5-1 combines with J gene TRBJ2-3; either TRBD1 or TRBD2 may fit D (7 bases each). In germline, CDR1 is SGHRS, CDR2 YFSETQ. The CDR3 spans 18 residues.

Ten or more counts support this clonotype. The chain is built from TRBV10-3 and TRBJ2-1; 7 positions agree with TRBD2. The CDR3 runs to 14 residues. The V segment lost 2 bases and the J segment 7 bases; nucleotides outside the gene matches: 5. Germline CDR1 is ENHRY and CDR2 is SYGVKD. Here the CDR3 reads CAISEGGELNEQFF. The CDR3 coding sequence is TGTGCCATCAGTGAGGGGGGGGAATTAAATGAGCAGTTCTTC.

The rearrangement joins TRBV5-1 to TRBJ2-7; 8 nucleotides match TRBD1. With 0 bases clipped from V and 6 bases from J, the junction kept 11 bases outside the gene matches. The CDR3 runs to 16 residues. In germline, CDR1 is SGHRS, CDR2 YFSETQ. The CDR3 DNA sequence: TGCGCCAGCAGCTTGGACCCCTTCGGGACAGGTGGCGAGCAGTACTTC. This encodes CASSLDPFGTGGEQYF. Drawing the rest from reference TRBV5-1 and TRBJ2-7, the complete variable domain is KAGVTQTPRYLIKTRGQQVTLSCSPISGHRSVSWYQQTPGQGLQFLFEYFSETQRNKGNFPGRFSGRQFSNSRSEMNVSTLELGDSALYLCASSLDPFGTGGEQYFGPGTRLTVT.

V usage is TRBV9 and J usage is TRBJ1-6; the match to TRBD1 covers 7 bases. Trimming cost V 0 bases and J 10 bases; bases outside gene matches: 4. Germline V CDR1 and CDR2: SGDLS, YYNGEE. The CDR3 loop spans 14 amino acids. CDR3 region: CASSVATGRSPLHF. The DNA of the CDR3 is TGTGCCAGCAGCGTAGCGACAGGGAGGTCACCCCTCCACTTT. Filled out from reference TRBV9 and TRBJ1-6, the complete variable domain reads DSGVTQTPKHLITATGQRVTLRCSPRSGDLSVYWYQQSLDQGLQFLIQYYNGEERAKGNILERFSAQQFPDLHSELNLSSLELGDSALYFCASSVATGRSPLHFGNGTRLTVT.

Comments on this clonotype: A far larger clone is just one base off, so this is likely a read error. V usage is TRBV6-9 and J usage is TRBJ1-2, with 7 nucleotides matching TRBD1. Germline CDR1 reads MNHGY; CDR2 reads SVAAGI. The CDR3 sequence is 13 residues long. The CDR3 DNA is TGTTCCAGCAGGCCGGGACAGAACTATGGCTACACCTTC. This encodes CSSRPGQNYGYTF.

The sample holds many counts of this clonotype. This chain connects TRBV12-3 or TRBV12-4 to TRBJ1-3; no clear D gene. V dropped 6 bases and J dropped 1 base, with 13 bases sitting between them. There are 15 residues in the CDR3. The CDR3: CASSHRRLSGNTIYF. The CDR3 DNA reads TGTGCCAGCAGCCATCGACGACTATCTGGAAACACCATATATTTT.

The rearrangement uses TRBV28 and TRBJ2-5; a possible D gene is TRBD2 (5 bases). Trimming shortened V by 5 bases and J by 5 bases, and 12 bases separated the two germline ends. The CDR3 loop spans 13 amino acids. CDR1 is MDHEN and CDR2 is SYDVKM in the germline V gene. CDR3 DNA: TGTGCCAGCAGTGGTAAACAGCGGGAGACCCAGTACTTC. Translation: CASSGKQRETQYF. Variable domain in full (rest from reference TRBV28 and TRBJ2-5): DVKVTQSSRYLVKRTGEKVFLECVQDMDHENMFWYRQDPGLGLRLIYFSYDVKMKEKGDIPEGYSVSREKKERFSLILESASTNQTSMYLCASSGKQRETQYFGPGTRLLVL.